This T cell receptor beta chain was captured by sequencing in a study of T-cell memory formation after mild COVID-19. Study details: Clusters were largely donor specific. Study outcomes and limitations: Pre-infection memory held some responding clones, suggesting pre-existing cross-reactive T cells responded. Whether day 37 second-wave clones are SARS-CoV-2-specific was not confirmed. Researchers report contracting CD4+ clones mostly in CM and EM, with CD8+ clones in EMRA.

Note on this clonotype: Its specificity is unknown.

CDR3 length equals 16 residues. The V and J ends lost 2 bases and 2 bases, in that order; junction bases with no gene match: 0. The germline V gene has CDR1 MNHEY and CDR2 SVGAGI. TCRdb ran MiXCR on the 5' RACE reads and lists one entry per CDR3 protein. The table has 65,000 to 90,000 distinct CDR3 sequences, 13% seen once; the top ten hold less than 45%. The chain is built from TRBV6-5 and TRBJ2-1; 13 nucleotides agree with TRBD2. The clonotype comes from a man younger than 35 who had mild COVID-19 (a few samples of this study predate the infection). Cell type and time point are not known. Sequencing input: PBMCs or a T cell subset sorted from them (not recorded which). The CDR3: CASSYTSGGAYNEQFF. The CDR3, as DNA: TGTGCCAGCAGTTACACTAGCGGGGGGGCCTACAATGAGCAGTTCTTC.